This is a list of T cell receptor beta chains from one sample in a study of glioma-infiltrating T cells. TCRdb reanalysed the multiplex PCR reads using MiXCR and keeps one entry per CDR3 protein. Of approximately 89,000 distinct CDR3 sequences in the sample, about 25% were seen once. Specimen: glioma tissue, nonneoplastic brain tissue, or PBMCs (not recorded which). The receptors were gathered from a human donor with low-grade glioma or glioblastoma, undergoing nonglioma brain surgery, or in good health (not recorded which). Both conserved end residues are part of each CDR3. Each record gives: CDR3 length, D gene, V gene, J gene, clone size, CDR3 protein, CDR3 DNA. D genes are given only for firm matches. Only some rows state a clone size, as once, few, many or a class for expanded clones.

>15|TRBD1|TRBV2|TRBJ2-7|many
CASRWQGARSYEQYF
TGTGCCAGCAGGTGGCAGGGGGCGCGGTCCTACGAGCAGTACTTC
>12|.|TRBV7-7|TRBJ2-3|many
CASSSRGDTQYF
TGTGCCAGCAGCTCCCGAGGGGATACGCAGTATTTT
>14|.|TRBV15|TRBJ1-6|many
CATSRQGNNSPLHF
TGTGCCACCAGCAGGCAGGGTAACAATTCACCCCTCCACTTT
>14|.|TRBV30|TRBJ1-2|.
CAWTDRDIHYGYTF
TGTGCCTGGACTGACCGGGACATCCACTATGGCTACACCTTC
>15|.|TRBV6-5|TRBJ1-1|.
CARSYPDLGNTEAFF
TGTGCCAGGAGTTACCCAGATTTAGGGAACACTGAAGCTTTCTTT
>16|TRBD2|TRBV20-1|TRBJ2-1|.
CSASIWVGAGGNEQFF
TGCAGTGCTAGTATCTGGGTTGGGGCGGGAGGGAATGAGCAGTTCTTC
>15|.|TRBV14|TRBJ1-2|.
CASSQVAALLYGYTF
TGTGCCAGCAGCCAAGTCGCGGCCCTCCTCTATGGCTACACCTTC
>15|.|TRBV2|TRBJ1-5|many
CASSMDGRSNQPQHF
TGTGCCAGCAGTATGGACGGGAGGAGCAATCAGCCCCAGCATTTT
>15|TRBD1|TRBV20-1|TRBJ1-5|many
CSATSGGDSNQPQHF
TGCAGTGCTACCTCAGGGGGAGATAGCAATCAGCCCCAGCATTTT
>12|.|TRBV7-9|TRBJ2-3|many
CATVLVTDTQYF
TGTGCCACCGTGTTGGTCACAGATACGCAGTATTTT
>15|TRBD2|TRBV12-3/TRBV12-4|TRBJ2-1|.
CASSSRFGDQRDQFF
TGTGCCAGCAGTTCCCGATTCGGCGATCAGCGGGACCAGTTCTTC
>16|TRBD1|TRBV5-4|TRBJ2-7|few
CASSLGGQGYPYEQYF
TGTGCCAGCAGCCTGGGGGGACAGGGGTACCCCTACGAGCAGTACTTC
>13|.|TRBV18|TRBJ1-2|many
CASSRGWNYGYTF
TGTGCCAGCTCACGTGGTTGGAACTATGGCTACACCTTC
>17|TRBD1|TRBV5-4|TRBJ1-2|.
CASSPRDRGRKDYGYTF
TGTGCCAGCAGCCCCCGGGACAGGGGGCGGAAGGACTATGGCTACACCTTC
>18|TRBD2|TRBV15|TRBJ2-1|many
CATSRDIARLAERAEQFF
TGTGCCACCAGCAGAGATATAGCCCGACTAGCTGAGAGGGCTGAGCAGTTCTTC
>16|.|TRBV5-4|TRBJ2-3|many
CASSLGGAGVADTQYF
TGTGCCAGCAGCTTGGGCGGGGCAGGAGTGGCAGATACGCAGTATTTT
>17|.|TRBV19|TRBJ1-5|few
CASRLSLVGNSNQPQHF
TGTGCCAGTAGGCTCTCATTAGTCGGAAATAGCAATCAGCCCCAGCATTTT
>11|.|TRBV14|TRBJ2-7|many
CASSLYYEQYF
TGTGCCAGCAGCCTCTACTACGAGCAGTACTTC
>14|TRBD1|TRBV6-1|TRBJ1-1|.
CASSALDRGTEAFF
TGTGCCAGCAGTGCCTTGGACAGGGGGACTGAAGCTTTCTTT
>15|.|TRBV29-1|TRBJ1-1|many
CSAGDRGRLNTEAFF
TGCAGCGCCGGGGACCGCGGGAGGTTGAACACTGAAGCTTTCTTT
>13|TRBD1|TRBV2|TRBJ2-3|.
CASSRSDRGTHYF
TGCGCCAGCAGTCGCTCGGACAGGGGAACGCATTATTTT
>13|.|TRBV5-1|TRBJ2-7|.
CASSLGSWNEQYF
TGCGCCAGCAGCTTGGGGTCGTGGAACGAGCAGTACTTC
>15|.|TRBV7-9|TRBJ2-3|few
CASSLTGLSTDTQYF
TGTGCCAGCAGCCTCACGGGGTTGAGCACAGATACGCAGTATTTT
>16|.|TRBV7-9|TRBJ1-4|few
CAAWEIGPATNEKLFF
TGTGCAGCCTGGGAGATAGGGCCCGCAACTAATGAAAAACTGTTTTTT
>12|.|TRBV20-1|TRBJ2-1|many
CSARDWGNEQFF
TGCAGTGCTAGAGATTGGGGAAATGAGCAGTTCTTC
>14|.|TRBV12-3/TRBV12-4|TRBJ2-7|.
CASSLAGLLYEQYF
TGTGCCAGCAGTTTAGCCGGTCTTCTCTACGAGCAGTACTTC
>15|.|TRBV27|TRBJ2-3|many
CASSFRQARTDTQYF
TGTGCCAGCAGTTTCCGACAGGCCCGCACAGATACGCAGTATTTT
>15|TRBD2|TRBV12-3/TRBV12-4|TRBJ2-3|many
CASSPSGISTDTQYF
TGTGCCAGCAGCCCTAGCGGGATTAGCACAGATACGCAGTATTTT
>14|TRBD1|TRBV13|TRBJ2-1|once
CASSMGQNYNEQFF
TGTGCCAGCAGTATGGGACAGAACTACAATGAGCAGTTCTTC
>14|TRBD1|TRBV20-1|TRBJ1-1|many
CSARKTGDGTEAFF
TGCAGTGCTAGGAAGACAGGGGATGGCACTGAAGCTTTCTTT
>14|.|TRBV3-1|TRBJ1-5|many
CASSSGVGNQPQHF
TGTGCCAGCAGCTCAGGGGTTGGGAATCAGCCCCAGCATTTT
>18|.|TRBV7-9|TRBJ1-6|many
CASSLGKGPSSYNSPLHF
TGTGCCAGCAGCTTAGGAAAAGGACCGAGCTCCTATAATTCACCCCTCCACTTT
>13|TRBD2|TRBV7-9|TRBJ2-1|few
CASSPGTRNEQFF
TGTGCCAGCAGCCCCGGGACTAGAAATGAGCAGTTCTTC
>11|.|TRBV7-2|TRBJ2-7|many
CASSAAYEQYF
TGTGCCAGCAGTGCTGCCTACGAGCAGTACTTC
>12|.|TRBV5-4|TRBJ2-7|.
CASRHRDGEQYF
TGTGCCAGCAGACACAGGGATGGGGAGCAGTACTTC
>16|.|TRBV27|TRBJ1-6|many
CASRYGSRRRNSPLHF
TGTGCCAGCAGGTACGGGTCTCGCAGGAGGAATTCACCCCTCCACTTT
>14|TRBD2|TRBV7-9|TRBJ2-5|many
CASSLAHGRETQYF
TGTGCCAGCAGCTTAGCGCACGGGAGGGAGACCCAGTACTTC